This T cell receptor (beta chain) is drawn from a study of cytomegalovirus exposure and HLA in healthy donors. The wider study: The roughly 120 validation repertoires used the same platform as the approximately 700 first-cohort repertoires (as reported by a later analysis). Findings of the study overall: Later, an analysis found that TCR clusters from the first cohort tended to co-occur in the roughly 110 validation repertoires.

V gave up 0 bases and J gave up 6 bases; unmatched junction bases: 10. The germline V gene has CDR1 SGDLS and CDR2 YYNGEE. This CDR3 is built from 18 residues. Turning to this clone: Its antigen is undetermined.

TCRdb's table, derived via immunoSEQ multiplex PCR, lists solely in-frame clones and lacks some. Among around 140,000 clones listed, around 87% were seen once. This sequence originates from a man aged 18 to 29 in good health and CMV-seropositive. Sequenced sample: PBMCs. V gene TRBV9 combines with J gene TRBJ2-3, with TRBD2 matching 13 bases. For the CDR3, the DNA is TGTGCCAGCAGCGTAGCTCTTACTAGCGGGAGGGGCGGGGATACGCAGTATTTT. This encodes CASSVALTSGRGGDTQYF.